Reported below is one TCR beta chain. Primers: 60 Vbeta forward and 13 Jbeta reverse. The method was immunoSEQ multiplex PCR; TCRdb's version includes in-frame clones alone and lacks a portion of them. The sample consists of around 160,000 clones, approximately 79% of them appearing once. The entry originates in a study of cytomegalovirus exposure and HLA in healthy donors. Whole-study context: An earlier analysis identified 95 million to 120 million unique TCR beta sequences in 150 million to 200 million T cells.

The germline gives CDR1 SGDLS, CDR2 YYNGEE. There are 14 residues in the CDR3. Between the trimmed V and J ends, which lost 7 bases and 10 bases, there was a span of 23 bases. This receptor was taken from a man aged 50-59 years in good health and CMV-seropositive. The chain joins TRBV9 to TRBJ1-1; D is unclear. What was sequenced was PBMCs. CDR3 DNA: TGTGCCAGCTCCTCTGACCTACGACCCGCGGGAGCTTTCTTT. Translated, it gives CASSSDLRPAGAFF.